This entry lists 31 T cell receptor beta chains sequenced from one sample in a study of molecular identifiers for immune sequencing clone quantification. A single record per CDR3 protein comes from TCRdb applying MiXCR to the PCR reads. The table has tens of thousands of distinct CDR3 sequences, roughly 24% seen once. The specimen was naive CD8+ T cells from blood, with Jurkat cell RNA spiked in. The subset: FACS-sorted CD8+CD4-CCR7+CD45RA+ naive T cells. Source of these receptors: a human donor in good health. Some libraries in this study had Jurkat cell RNA spiked in.

This clonotype showed up many times. V and J are TRBV7-9 and TRBJ2-6; 9 bases map to TRBD1. This CDR3 has 18 amino acids. Germline trimming cut 0 bases from V and 0 bases from J; bases unmatched to any gene: 3. Germline CDR1 SEHNR, CDR2 FQNEAQ (reference sequence). Here the CDR3 reads CASSLAGTGPSGANVLTF. The CDR3 bases are TGTGCCAGCAGCTTAGCCGGGACAGGGCCCTCTGGGGCCAACGTCCTGACTTTC.

This clonotype was recorded many times. The CDR3 protein is CASSLVSSYTEAFF. The DNA of the CDR3 is TGTGCCAGCAGCTTAGTGTCAAGCTACACTGAAGCTTTCTTT. This rearrangement joins TRBV7-9 to TRBJ1-1; D gene uncertain. The CDR3 loop spans 14 amino acids. Germline V CDR1 and CDR2: SEHNR, FQNEAQ (reference sequence). V lost 1 base and J 3 bases, leaving 9 bases between the germline ends.

Points on this clonotype: This may come from a read error, since a much larger clone is one base off. The rearrangement uses TRBV27 and TRBJ2-7, with D unresolved. Germline CDR1 and CDR2: MNHEY and SMNVEV (reference sequence). V lost 4 bases to trimming and J lost 0 bases, with 10 bases between them. The CDR3 contains 14 residues. CDR3 loop: CASSSTGSSYEQYF. The CDR3 DNA reads as TGTGCCAGCAGTTCCACCGGTAGCTCCTACGAGCAGTACTTC.

This clonotype was detected many times. The chain is built from TRBV13 and TRBJ1-1; maybe TRBD1 (5 bases). This CDR3 is 12 amino acids long. V gave up 6 bases and J gave up 8 bases, with 13 bases separating them. Germline-derived CDR1 and CDR2 are PRHDT and FYEKMQ (reference sequence). This chain's CDR3 is CASSSRAPEAFF. The CDR3, as DNA: TGTGCCAGCAGTTCCAGGGCCCCCGAAGCTTTCTTT.

In the case of this clonotype: A much larger clone lies one base from this, so it may be a read error. This rearrangement joins TRBV19 to TRBJ2-7; possibly TRBD1 for D (5 bases). The germline V and J ends were trimmed by 6 bases and 2 bases, with 11 bases remaining between them. Germline V gene sequence: CDR1 LNHDA, CDR2 SQIVND (reference sequence). This CDR3 is 13 amino acids long. The CDR3 is CASRMGLPYEQYF. The CDR3 nucleotides are TGTGCCAGTAGAATGGGGCTACCCTACGAGCAGTACTTC.

This clonotype was detected once. A much larger clone sits a single nucleotide away, making a read error possible. V and J are TRBV27 and TRBJ2-3; 10 positions match TRBD2. Germline CDR1 reads MNHEY; CDR2 reads SMNVEV (reference sequence). The CDR3 contains 16 residues. The V gene end was trimmed by 6 bases and the J gene end by 1 base; junction bases not matched to a gene: 7. The CDR3 is CASRLLGTSGTDTQYF. The CDR3 DNA follows: TGTGCCAGCAGATTGCTCGGGACTAGCGGCACAGATACGCAGTATTTT.

This clonotype was seen many times. This chain joins TRBV5-1 and TRBJ1-1, with a tentative D call TRBD1 (5 bases). CDR3 length: 16 amino acids. The V end was cut by 2 bases, the J end by 3 bases, with 17 bases between. Germline V gives CDR1 SGHRS, CDR2 YFSETQ. CDR3 in DNA: TGCGCCAGCAGCTTCTACAGCGGGGCGGGTCACACTGAAGCTTTCTTT. Its protein product is CASSFYSGAGHTEAFF.

The V call is TRBV27, the J call TRBJ1-6; TRBD1 agrees at 8 bases. The germline CDR1 and CDR2 sequences are MNHEY and SMNVEV (reference sequence). The CDR3 runs 15 residues. After removal of 6 bases from V and 9 bases from J, the junction contained 10 bases not matched to a gene. The CDR3 DNA sequence: TGTGCCAGCAGCTCTGAGGGACAGGTTATTTCACCCCTCCACTTT. Amino acid sequence: CASSSEGQVISPLHF.

This clonotype was seen ten or more times. The chain employs TRBV4-3 and TRBJ2-2; D possibly corresponds to TRBD2 (6 bases). Trimming cost V 3 bases and J 6 bases, with 20 bases left between them. The CDR3 has 17 residues. Germline CDR1 is LGHNA and CDR2 is YSLEER. The CDR3 spells CASSHPGVGASAGELFF. CDR3 nucleotide sequence: TGCGCCAGCAGCCACCCGGGAGTGGGCGCATCGGCCGGGGAGCTGTTTTTT.

Many counts were recorded for this clonotype. The chain links TRBV28 to TRBJ2-5; 10 nucleotides agree with TRBD2. The CDR3 has 17 residues. The germline gives CDR1 MDHEN, CDR2 SYDVKM. After removal of 8 bases from V and 4 bases from J, the junction contained 16 bases not matched to a gene. The DNA for the CDR3 is TGTGCCAGCGCCTCTGGGGCTAGCGGGGGCCCTAGAGAGACCCAGTACTTC. Its translation: CASASGASGGPRETQYF.

A single count supports this clonotype. A read error may explain this, as a much larger clone is one base away. The V call is TRBV28, the J call TRBJ2-2, with D possibly being TRBD1 or TRBD2 (5 bases each). The CDR3 has 15 amino acids. V was pared by 5 bases and J by 2 bases, with 12 bases between. CDR1 is MDHEN, CDR2 SYDVKM, per germline. The CDR3 DNA is TGTGCCAGCAGTCCCTCCGGGGCAAACACCGGGGAGCTGTTTTTT. This encodes CASSPSGANTGELFF.

The sample holds many counts of this clonotype. The chain combines TRBV18 with TRBJ2-5; tentatively, D is TRBD1 (6 bases). The CDR3 is 15 amino acids. Germline V gene sequence: CDR1 KGHSH, CDR2 LQKENI. V was trimmed by 0 bases and J by 1 base, leaving 9 bases between them. The CDR3 region is CASSPPRDIQETQYF. Written as DNA, the CDR3 is TGTGCCAGCTCACCACCTCGGGACATCCAAGAGACCCAGTACTTC.

This clonotype was found a few times. The chain recombines TRBV19 with TRBJ1-1; perhaps TRBD1 as D (6 bases). V was trimmed by 1 base and J by 11 bases, leaving 20 bases between them. This CDR3 spans 15 amino acids. From germline, CDR1 is LNHDA and CDR2 SQIVND (reference sequence). The CDR3 DNA is TGTGCCAGTAGTATAGTCGGGGGCAGAGCTGGAGGGGCTTTCTTT. This gives the protein CASSIVGGRAGGAFF.

This clonotype was seen at least ten times. DNA for the CDR3: TGTGCCAGCAGCTTAGCGACTAGAGCTGCAGATACGCAGTATTTT. It encodes CASSLATRAADTQYF. The chain couples TRBV7-9 to TRBJ2-3, with D possibly being TRBD2 (6 bases). Germline CDR1 reads SEHNR; CDR2 reads FQNEAQ (reference sequence). The CDR3 extends over 15 amino acids. V lost 0 bases and J lost 4, with 11 bases in between.

Points on this clonotype: A much larger clone is a single base away; this may be a read error. V and J are TRBV9 and TRBJ1-1; D might be TRBD1 (5 bases). Germline V gene data show CDR1 as SGDLS and CDR2 as YYNGEE. This CDR3 is 15 amino acids long. Trimming removed 7 bases from V and 5 bases from J, with 21 bases in between. The CDR3 nucleotides are TGTGCCAGCCGCTCCCCCCCCGGGGGAAATACTGAAGCTTTCTTT. The encoded protein is CASRSPPGGNTEAFF.

A word on this clonotype: Since no conserved phenylalanine or tryptophan closes the CDR3, a read error is the likely cause. The genes are TRBV12-3 or TRBV12-4 and TRBJ2-3; 8 bases line up with TRBD1. The CDR3 runs 15 residues. The J segment lost 6 bases and the V segment lost 4 bases, leaving 9 bases of the junction unmatched. The CDR3 nucleotides read TGTGCCAGCAGTTCACAGGGGGACCACACGGATACGCAGTATTCT. Translation: CASSSQGDHTDTQYS.

This clonotype was observed at least ten times. The chain recombines TRBV7-6 with TRBJ2-3; D not resolved. The CDR3 loop spans 14 amino acids. CDR1 SGHVS and CDR2 FNYEAQ come from the germline V gene. V was clipped by 2 bases and J by 8 bases, with 14 bases between them. CDR3: CASSLYAPEGTQYF. CDR3 nucleotide sequence: TGTGCCAGCAGCTTATATGCCCCGGAAGGTACGCAGTATTTT.

This clonotype was seen at least ten times. The rearrangement joins TRBV19 to TRBJ1-1, with D perhaps matching TRBD1 (5 bases). The germline V gene encodes CDR1 LNHDA and CDR2 SQIVND (reference sequence). The CDR3 extends over 11 amino acids. Trimming left V 7 bases short and J 7 bases short, with 10 bases between. For the CDR3, the DNA is TGTGCCAGTACCCAGGGTCTTGAAGCTTTCTTT. Amino acids: CASTQGLEAFF.

In this sample, this clonotype turned up many times. The V gene is TRBV4-2, the J gene TRBJ2-1; D perhaps matches TRBD2 (5 bases). This CDR3 is 17 amino acids long. Germline CDR1 LGHNA, CDR2 YNFKEQ. Trimming cost V 0 bases and J 4 bases, with 16 bases left between them. In nucleotides, the CDR3 is TGTGCCAGCAGCCAAGACGAGGCTCGCACGGGGTACAATGAGCAGTTCTTC. It specifies CASSQDEARTGYNEQFF.

Points on this clonotype: A much larger clone lies one base from this, so it may be a read error. This chain joins TRBV7-6 and TRBJ2-1; D is unresolved. This CDR3 spans 13 amino acids. V was shortened by 8 bases and J by 8 bases, with 16 bases between the two germline ends. Germline CDR1 reads SGHVS; CDR2 reads FNYEAQ. Here the CDR3 DNA reads TGTGCCAGCGGCCAGACCAGGATGGATGAGCAGTTCTTC. Encoded protein: CASGQTRMDEQFF.

This clonotype showed up many times. The CDR3 coding sequence is TGCGCCAGCAGCTTTGGGGCTAGCGGGATTCAGGACGAGCAGTACTTC. It codes for CASSFGASGIQDEQYF. V is TRBV5-1 and J is TRBJ2-7; 9 positions match TRBD2. J was trimmed by 5 bases and V by 2 bases; bases with no gene match: 11. The CDR3 sequence is 16 residues long. Germline loops: CDR1 SGHRS, CDR2 YFSETQ.

The table lists this clonotype with many counts. The rearrangement links TRBV6-5 to TRBJ1-1, with D hard to call. Germline V gene lookup returns CDR1 MNHEY and CDR2 SVGAGI. V was cut by 6 bases and J by 1 base, with 9 bases left in between. The CDR3 runs to 13 residues. DNA of the CDR3: TGTGCCAGCAGCCCACAACAGAACACTGAAGCTTTCTTT. Amino acids: CASSPQQNTEAFF.

The V call is TRBV27, the J call TRBJ2-3; D is perhaps TRBD2 (5 bases). Germline lookup yields CDR1 MNHEY and CDR2 SMNVEV (reference sequence). The CDR3 runs 17 residues. Trimming left V 3 bases short and J 0 bases short, with 16 bases between. CDR3 residues: CASSFLTSRISTDTQYF. The DNA of the CDR3 is TGTGCCAGCAGTTTCCTAACTAGTAGGATTAGCACAGATACGCAGTATTTT.

This clonotype showed up many times. The CDR3 DNA follows: TGTGCCAGCAGCGTAGGTGTTAGTAGCACAGATACGCAGTATTTT. It encodes CASSVGVSSTDTQYF. J is TRBJ2-3 and V is TRBV9; no firm D call. Trimming removed 0 bases from V and 0 bases from J, with 8 bases in between. Germline V gene data show CDR1 as SGDLS and CDR2 as YYNGEE. This CDR3 has 15 amino acids.

This clonotype was detected many times. J is TRBJ2-6 and V is TRBV9; possibly TRBD1 for D (6 bases). The CDR3 extends over 18 amino acids. Germline lookup yields CDR1 SGDLS and CDR2 YYNGEE. Trimming removed 3 bases from V and 6 bases from J, with 22 bases in between. The CDR3 sequence: CASSGYRDTEWVANVLTF. CDR3 nucleotides: TGTGCCAGCAGCGGATACCGGGACACGGAATGGGTGGCCAACGTCCTGACTTTC. Variable domain in full (rest from reference TRBV9 and TRBJ2-6): DSGVTQTPKHLITATGQRVTLRCSPRSGDLSVYWYQQSLDQGLQFLIQYYNGEERAKGNILERFSAQQFPDLHSELNLSSLELGDSALYFCASSGYRDTEWVANVLTFGAGSRLTVL.

This clonotype was detected many times. The rearrangement uses TRBV7-9 and TRBJ2-2; D is uncertain. Trimming took 5 bases from V and 4 from J, leaving 2 bases between them. This CDR3 is built from 11 residues. In germline, CDR1 is SEHNR, CDR2 FQNEAQ (reference sequence). CDR3 region: CASSTTGELFF. CDR3 nucleotide sequence: TGTGCCAGCAGCACCACCGGGGAGCTGTTTTTT.

In its sample, this clonotype was seen many times. The V gene is TRBV29-1, the J gene TRBJ1-2, with D possibly being TRBD1 (6 bases). Trimming shortened V by 5 bases and J by 0 bases, and 16 bases separated the two germline ends. Germline lookup yields CDR1 SQVTM and CDR2 ANQGSEA. The CDR3 has 15 residues. CDR3 residues: CSVRPGEGANYGYTF. DNA for the CDR3: TGCAGCGTTCGGCCAGGGGAAGGAGCTAACTATGGCTACACCTTC. Full variable domain (remainder filled in from reference TRBV29-1 and TRBJ1-2): SAVISQKPSRDICQRGTSLTIQCQVDSQVTMMFWYRQQPGQSLTLIATANQGSEATYESGFVIDKFPISRPNLTFSTLTVSNMSPEDSSIYLCSVRPGEGANYGYTFGSGTRLTVV.

This clonotype was seen ten or more times. The V call is TRBV27, the J call TRBJ2-7; TRBD1 agrees at 8 bases. The CDR3 spans 14 residues. J was trimmed by 6 bases and V by 5 bases; bases with no gene match: 9. Germline V gene data show CDR1 as MNHEY and CDR2 as SMNVEV (reference sequence). CDR3 sequence (DNA): TGTGCCAGCAGTCCCGCCGGGACAGGAGGCGAGCAGTACTTC. This codes for CASSPAGTGGEQYF.

This clonotype was seen many times. This chain links TRBV4-3 with TRBJ2-7; the match to TRBD1 covers 7 bases. The CDR3 runs 13 residues. Germline assignment: CDR1 LGHNA and CDR2 YSLEER. With 0 bases clipped from V and 4 bases from J, the junction kept 0 bases outside the gene matches. The CDR3 sequence: CASSQDRGYEQYF. In nucleotides, the CDR3 is TGCGCCAGCAGCCAAGACAGGGGGTACGAGCAGTACTTC.

This clonotype was picked up one time. Germline is not matched at one junction end, which may reflect a read error. The chain combines TRBV6-2 or TRBV6-3 with TRBJ1-5; D not resolved. Germline CDR1 is MNHEY and CDR2 is SVGEGT. The CDR3 spans 16 residues. CDR3 nucleotide sequence: TGTGCCAGCAGTTACTCGGACCGGGCTAGCAATCAGCCCCCGCATTTT. It translates to CASSYSDRASNQPPHF.

On this clonotype: Just one base apart from a much larger clone, this may be a read error. The rearrangement links TRBV13 to TRBJ2-3; D unresolved. Germline V gene data show CDR1 as PRHDT and CDR2 as FYEKMQ (reference sequence). The CDR3 consists of 12 residues. The CDR3 reads CAGSPTTDTQYF. The CDR3 DNA reads as TGTGCCGGCAGCCCCACCACAGATACGCAGTATTTT.